The 8 T cell receptor beta chains in this list originate from one sample, sequenced in a study of vaccination effects on CD4 cells after COVID-19. Upon completion of around 9 days in culture, CD4+ T cells were isolated. TCRdb's copy holds only in-frame clones and misses some; the assay was immunoSEQ multiplex PCR. This sample carries roughly 68,000 clones, about two thirds of them seen once, and the ten largest clones take 20% to 25%. No antigen has been identified for these receptors. The input for sequencing was CD4+ T cells from PBMCs cultured without peptide, taken before COVID-19 vaccination. These receptors were taken from a human donor who had a prior SARS-CoV-2 infection.

The chain combines TRBV2 with TRBJ2-7; 12 bases are a match to TRBD1. V lost 7 bases to trimming and J lost 6 bases; unmatched junction nucleotides: 7. CDR1 and CDR2 (germline): SNHLY, FYNNEI. The CDR3 loop spans 14 amino acids. In DNA form, the CDR3 reads TGTGCCAGCATCACCGGGACAGGGGGCGCCGAGCAGTACTTC. Translation: CASITGTGGAEQYF.

The V call is TRBV5-4, the J call TRBJ1-2; perhaps TRBD1 as D (5 bases). This CDR3 has 14 residues. CDR1 SGHNT and CDR2 YYREEE come from the germline V gene (reference sequence). V lost 3 bases to trimming and J lost 1 base, with 10 bases between them. CDR3 amino acids: CASSSRDFNYGYTF. DNA for the CDR3: TGTGCCAGCAGCTCTAGGGACTTTAACTATGGCTACACCTTC.

This clone was seen only once. The chain couples TRBV5-1 to TRBJ2-7; perhaps TRBD1 as D (6 bases). Germline CDR1 reads SGHRS; CDR2 reads YFSETQ. The ends were cut back, 0 bases at V and 5 bases at J, with 9 bases in the middle. The CDR3 sequence is 13 residues long. The CDR3 protein is CASSLGGTNEQYF. The DNA of the CDR3 is TGCGCCAGCAGCTTGGGGGGGACAAACGAGCAGTACTTC. The full variable domain, with the rest looked up from reference TRBV5-1 and TRBJ2-7, is KAGVTQTPRYLIKTRGQQVTLSCSPISGHRSVSWYQQTPGQGLQFLFEYFSETQRNKGNFPGRFSGRQFSNSRSEMNVSTLELGDSALYLCASSLGGTNEQYFGPGTRLTVT.

The V and J genes are TRBV5-1 and TRBJ1-2; D is undetermined. From germline, CDR1 is SGHRS and CDR2 YFSETQ. V was cut by 0 bases and J by 6 bases, with 9 bases left in between. There are 13 residues in the CDR3. In nucleotides, the CDR3 is TGCGCCAGCAGCTTGGGTCTAAAGCATGGCTACACCTTC. Its protein is CASSLGLKHGYTF.

J is TRBJ1-2 and V is TRBV10-3, with a possible D match to TRBD1 (5 bases). Germline V lookup: CDR1 ENHRY, CDR2 SYGVKD. This CDR3 region has 15 residues. Trimming removed 5 bases from V and 7 bases from J, with 20 bases in between. CDR3 sequence (DNA): TGTGCCATCAGTACGGGGACCCTCTTACGGGCTGGCTACACCTTC. Protein sequence: CAISTGTLLRAGYTF.

The rearrangement uses TRBV2 and TRBJ2-3; D is uncertain. V gave up 0 bases and J gave up 5 bases, with 6 bases separating them. The CDR3 covers 13 residues. Looked up from germline, CDR1 is SNHLY and CDR2 is FYNNEI. DNA for the CDR3: TGTGCCAGCAGTGAAGCCTTTATAGATACGCAGTATTTT. Its protein is CASSEAFIDTQYF.

CDR3 bases: TGTGCCAGCTCACCAGGATGGAGGGATGAAAAACTGTTTTTT. Encoded protein: CASSPGWRDEKLFF. The V and J genes are TRBV18 and TRBJ1-4, with D hard to call. This CDR3 is 14 amino acids long. Trimming left V 2 bases short and J 6 bases short, with 10 bases between. Germline V gene sequence: CDR1 KGHSH, CDR2 LQKENI.

The V and J genes are TRBV2 and TRBJ2-1, with D unclear. Deletions cut 3 bases from V and 3 bases from J, with 15 bases between. The V gene's germline CDR1 is SNHLY and CDR2 FYNNEI. The CDR3 covers 16 residues. The CDR3 protein is CASSDRPFRNYNEQFF. The CDR3 bases are TGTGCCAGCAGTGATCGACCGTTCCGAAACTACAATGAGCAGTTCTTC.